The 7 T cell receptor beta chains reported below all come from one sample, sequenced in a study of beta chain features in type 1 diabetes. The whole isolated RNA underwent reverse transcription, so sequencing captured expressed TCRB transcripts. Some clones are missing from TCRdb's copy, which holds only in-frame ones; the method was immunoSEQ multiplex PCR. The data show about 220,000 clones, with 9.5% to 13% seen just once and 1% to 1.5% held by the top ten. Sequenced sample: central memory CD4+ T cells from blood. The receptors stem from a man younger than 35 in good health.

The rearrangement links TRBV12-2 to TRBJ2-3; the table's D call, TRBD2, was not checked against the DNA. TRBV12-2 is noted as a pseudogene. CDR3 length: 16 residues. CDR3 in DNA: TGTGCAAGTCGCTTATTCGGACTAGCGGAGTCAGATACGCAGTATTTT. This sequence encodes CASRLFGLAESDTQYF.

This clone was recorded many times. The chain uses TRBV7-8 and TRBJ2-7, with TRBD2 matching 9 bases. This CDR3 has 14 residues. The ends lost 8 bases at V and 1 base at J; junction bases unmatched: 6. Germline values: CDR1 SGHVS, CDR2 FQNEAQ. The CDR3 spells CASAWTSASYEQYF. The CDR3 DNA reads TGTGCCAGCGCCTGGACTAGCGCGTCCTACGAGCAGTACTTC.

This clone was seen at least ten times. J is TRBJ2-7 and V is TRBV18, with 12 bases fitting TRBD2. Trimming took 3 bases from V and 4 from J; bases not matched to a gene: 4. The germline V gene encodes CDR1 KGHSH and CDR2 LQKENI. The CDR3 runs to 15 residues. CDR3 residues: CASSPTSGSEYEQYF. CDR3 DNA sequence: TGTGCCAGCTCACCGACTAGCGGGAGCGAGTACGAGCAGTACTTC.

This clone was seen a few times. A junction boundary mismatches the germline segment, possibly from a read error. The chain recombines TRBV10-3 with TRBJ1-5; D uncertain. Per the germline V gene, CDR1 is ENHRY and CDR2 is SYGVKD. CDR3 length equals 12 residues. DNA for the CDR3: TGCGCCGTGAGGACGGGCAATCAGCCCCAGCATTTT. Protein sequence: CAVRTGNQPQHF.

The chain links TRBV28 to TRBJ2-5; TRBD2 might be the D (5 bases). The V and J ends lost 5 bases and 5 bases respectively, with 18 bases between them. CDR3 length: 15 amino acids. Germline CDR1 is MDHEN and CDR2 is SYDVKM. CDR3 residues: CASSGMDRDAETQYF. CDR3 DNA sequence: TGTGCCAGCAGTGGCATGGACCGGGATGCGGAGACCCAGTACTTC.

In regard to this clone: Germline and junction disagree at one end, which may indicate a read error. The gene calls are TRBV20-1 and TRBJ2-7; no clear D gene. The CDR3 is 9 amino acids. In germline, CDR1 is DFQATT, CDR2 SNEGSKA (reference sequence). The CDR3 protein is CSARDRPIF. The CDR3 DNA is TGCAGTGCTAGAGATCGTCCAATCTTC.

This clone was detected a few times. The V call is TRBV4-3, the J call TRBJ2-7; 11 nucleotides align to TRBD2. Germline lookup yields CDR1 LGHNA and CDR2 YSLEER. The CDR3 covers 17 residues. J was trimmed by 2 bases and V by 2 bases; bases with no gene match: 8. The CDR3 region is CASSQWTSGPGAYEQYF. The CDR3 nucleotides read TGCGCCAGCAGCCAATGGACTAGCGGGCCCGGGGCCTACGAGCAGTACTTC.